This TCR beta chain was sequenced during a study of blood T cells in healthy people across ages. Study-wide background: Template-switching capture recovered about one barcoded beta molecule per two T cells.

Findings and caveats of the study: Long-lived donors carried more naive CD4+ cells and greater diversity than aged donors. Reliance upon unsorted PBMCs precluded definitive naive versus antigen-experienced comparison.

The V gene's germline CDR1 is LGHDT and CDR2 YNNKEL (reference sequence). The length of the CDR3 is 14 residues. Primed by a sample-barcoded 5' primer and a J-beta primer mix, a second PCR proceeded for 7 to 11 cycles. A tag from a template-switch adaptor with 12 random nucleotides marked each cDNA molecule. In TCRdb, the 5' RACE reads were re-called with MiXCR into one record per CDR3 protein. In the table there are more than 650,000 distinct CDR3 sequences, about a fifth of which are singletons. As regards this clonotype: The antigen remains unidentified.

This chain connects TRBV3-1 to TRBJ2-7; D is unresolved. The J call could be wrong; TRBJ2-1 is a better fit for the DNA end. The sample taken for sequencing was blood. The clonotype originates from a man in his 70s in good health. CDR3 amino acids: CASSHPSGYNEQFF. CDR3 in DNA: TGTGCCAGCAGCCACCCTTCGGGCTACAATGAGCAGTTCTTC.